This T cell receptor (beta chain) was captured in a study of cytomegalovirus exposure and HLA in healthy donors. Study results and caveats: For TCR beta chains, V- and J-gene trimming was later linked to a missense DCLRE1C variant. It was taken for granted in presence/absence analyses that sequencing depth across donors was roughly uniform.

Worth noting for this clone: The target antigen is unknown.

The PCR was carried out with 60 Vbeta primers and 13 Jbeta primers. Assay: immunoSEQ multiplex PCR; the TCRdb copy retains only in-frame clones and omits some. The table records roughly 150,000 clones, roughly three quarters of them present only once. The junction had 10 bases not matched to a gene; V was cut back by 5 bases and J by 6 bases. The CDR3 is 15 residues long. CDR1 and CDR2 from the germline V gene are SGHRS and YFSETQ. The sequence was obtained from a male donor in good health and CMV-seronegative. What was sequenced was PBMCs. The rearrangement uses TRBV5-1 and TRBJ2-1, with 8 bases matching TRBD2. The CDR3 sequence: CASSQGGAGGNEQFF. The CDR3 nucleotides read TGCGCCAGCAGTCAGGGAGGCGCGGGAGGCAATGAGCAGTTCTTC.